The table lists the clone carrying this T cell receptor (beta chain) with a few counts. Its antigen is unidentified. There are 17 residues in the CDR3. Germline loops: CDR1 LNHDA, CDR2 SQIVND (reference sequence). The V end lost 7 bases, the J end lost 0 bases, and 21 bases lay between the germline ends. Barcoded TCR alpha and TCR beta cDNA libraries with UMIs came from 5'RACE using constant-segment primers. TCRdb called the 5' RACE reads again in MiXCR, with one record for every CDR3 protein. The table has more than 400,000 distinct CDR3 sequences, about 20% seen once. These data are taken from a study of T-cell memory formation after mild COVID-19. Overall study findings and caveats: Memory sampled before infection contained some responding clones, suggesting cross-reactive memory joined. A balance of CD4 and CD8 characterized clones contracting day 15 to 85, whereas later expanders leaned CD4+. The CD4+ clones that contracted clustered mainly within CM and EM, and the CD8+ clones concentrated in EMRA.

This TCR came from an adult woman who had mild COVID-19 (a few samples of this study predate the infection). Cell type and time point are not known. Sequencing used PBMCs or a T cell subset sorted from them (not recorded which). The chain joins TRBV19 to TRBJ1-1; the D is unclear. In DNA, the CDR3 is TGTGCCAGTACCAATGCGGGTCATTGGGAGATGAACACTGAAGCTTTCTTT. Its protein product is CASTNAGHWEMNTEAFF.